This T cell receptor (beta chain) was captured by sequencing in a study of T cell repertoires in cytomegalovirus infection. Overall study context: Used in the study were CMV epitopes, some recently identified and HLA-C-restricted, others well-studied and HLA-B-restricted. Public TCR beta signatures provided an indication of both CMV infection and a matching HLA type. Overall study results and limits: Ex vivo, HLA-C-restricted CMV-specific TCR beta clonotypes prevailed over the rest of the response. Cumulative public TCR beta family frequency identified CMV carriers with the relevant HLA.

One entry per CDR3 protein, called by TCRdb with MiXCR from the reads. This table holds around 69,000 distinct CDR3 sequences, 20% to 25% found once. With respect to this clonotype: Its cognate antigen is unknown.

The CDR3 consists of 14 residues. CDR1 is SGDLS, CDR2 YYNGEE, per germline. V lost 4 bases, J lost 5 bases, and 15 bases lay in between. The source was CD8+ T cells from cultured PBMCs, collected from culture after CMV antigen stimulation. V and J are TRBV9 and TRBJ1-1; D is uncertain. The clonotype originates from a human donor in good health (CMV status not recorded). Some clones in this sample may be carry-over from other donors' samples. CDR3 residues: CASSYSDGGTEAFF. The CDR3, as DNA: TGTGCCAGCAGCTATTCCGATGGAGGGACTGAAGCTTTCTTT. Full variable domain (remainder filled in from reference TRBV9 and TRBJ1-1): DSGVTQTPKHLITATGQRVTLRCSPRSGDLSVYWYQQSLDQGLQFLIQYYNGEERAKGNILERFSAQQFPDLHSELNLSSLELGDSALYFCASSYSDGGTEAFFGQGTRLTVV.